What follows are 5 T cell receptor beta chains derived from one specimen sequenced in a study of technical replicates of blood from a handful of donors. Data came from immunoSEQ multiplex PCR; TCRdb stores just in-frame clones and leaves some out. The sample yields about 79,000 clones, 94% seen once. Sequencing was carried out using T cells isolated from PBMCs. All receptors derive from a human donor in good health.

The V and J genes are TRBV27 and TRBJ2-7; TRBD2 matches at 7 bases. CDR3 length: 14 amino acids. CDR1 and CDR2 (germline): MNHEY, SMNVEV (reference sequence). Losses at the gene ends were 2 bases for V and 4 bases for J; bases not matched to a gene: 5. The CDR3 loop reads CASSLVGGYYEQYF. The CDR3 DNA sequence: TGTGCCAGCAGTTTAGTGGGGGGGTATTACGAGCAGTACTTC.

This chain joins TRBV5-6 and TRBJ1-1; the D gene is possibly TRBD1 (5 bases). The CDR3 length is 15 residues. From germline, CDR1 is SGHDT and CDR2 YYEEEE. Trimming took 0 bases from V and 5 from J, leaving 14 bases between them. CDR3 DNA: TGTGCCAGCAGCTTGGAGGGGTTGGCGAGGACTGAAGCTTTCTTT. Residues: CASSLEGLARTEAFF.

The chain employs TRBV5-1 and TRBJ2-7, with 8 bases matching TRBD1. From germline, CDR1 is SGHRS and CDR2 YFSETQ. With 4 bases clipped from V and 4 bases from J, the junction kept 13 bases outside the gene matches. CDR3 length: 16 residues. The CDR3 nucleotides read TGCGCCAGCAGCCCCTATTCCAGGACAGGGAGATACGAGCAGTACTTC. Protein sequence: CASSPYSRTGRYEQYF.

The gene calls are TRBV11-3 and TRBJ2-7; tentatively, D is TRBD2 (7 bases). This CDR3 has 14 residues. V was trimmed by 2 bases and J by 1 base, leaving 9 bases between them. CDR1 is SGHNT and CDR2 is YENEEA in the germline V gene. CDR3 bases: TGTGCCAGCAGCTTAAGGGGGGGTTCCTACGAGCAGTACTTC. It translates to CASSLRGGSYEQYF. The full variable domain, in which reference TRBV11-3 and TRBJ2-7 provide the parts outside the CDR3, is EAGVVQSPRYKIIEKKQPVAFWCNPISGHNTLYWYLQNLGQGPELLIRYENEEAVDDSQLPKDRFSAERLKGVDSTLKIQPAELGDSAVYLCASSLRGGSYEQYFGPGTRLTVT.

The chain employs TRBV4-2 and TRBJ2-7; D is possibly TRBD2 (5 bases). Germline values: CDR1 LGHNA, CDR2 YNFKEQ. V was pared by 2 bases and J by 9 bases, with 14 bases between. The CDR3 extends over 13 amino acids. The CDR3 nucleotides read TGTGCCAGCAGCCAAAATCGGGAATCGGTGCAGTACTTC. Its protein product is CASSQNRESVQYF.